This section outlines one TCR beta chain sequence together with its context. No antigen is known for it. This sample was included in a study of cytomegalovirus exposure and HLA in healthy donors. Study-wide results and caveats: Reports described diagnosis of cytomegalovirus status by the classifier as highly specific and sensitive. Some TCR beta chains (around 160 of them) were listed as cytomegalovirus-associated. Most TCR sequences proved rare, with some public TCRs found in many donors.

The V gene lost 1 base and the J gene lost 8 bases, with 17 bases spanning the gap. Germline V gene data show CDR1 as SGHTA and CDR2 as FQGNSA. The CDR3 consists of 15 residues. This table comes from immunoSEQ multiplex PCR, and its TCRdb copy is limited to in-frame clones, with some not included. Among about 43,000 clones listed, roughly nine tenths were seen once. The J gene is TRBJ1-2, the V gene TRBV7-2; tentative D call: TRBD1 (6 bases). Material for sequencing was PBMCs. The receptor comes from a man aged 18 to 35 in good health and CMV-seronegative. CDR3 in DNA: TGTGCCAGCAGCTTAGGTCTGGCAGGGGAGGGCGGCTACACCTTC. As protein: CASSLGLAGEGGYTF.